The clone carrying this T cell receptor beta chain has more than one count but fewer than ten. The source of the sample is a study of identical twins. Each CDR3 protein is one row after TCRdb ran MiXCR on the 5' RACE reads. This sample has 450,000 or so distinct CDR3 sequences, with about 14% found just once. The V segment lost 7 bases and the J segment 7 bases; nucleotides outside the gene matches: 8. Germline CDR1 reads SQVTM; CDR2 reads ANQGSEA. The length of the CDR3 is 14 residues. The same data also went into a second study, on yellow fever vaccine responses in identical twins.

This chain connects TRBV29-1 to TRBJ2-1; 12 bases fit TRBD2. This sequence originates from a woman under 30 in good health. Sequencing was carried out using CD4+ T cells sorted from blood. This CDR3 reads CSAASGRAWNEQFF. Written as DNA, the CDR3 is TGCAGCGCAGCTAGCGGGAGGGCGTGGAATGAGCAGTTCTTC.